Below are 18 T cell receptor beta chains sequenced from a single sample in a study of T cells in Graves' hyperthyroidism and ophthalmopathy. Amplification targeted TCR beta CDR3 regions from RNA transcripts. Initially, a first-round RT-PCR of the TCR CDR3 employed the HTBI primer set. In TCRdb, the multiplex PCR reads were re-called with MiXCR into one record per CDR3 protein. Of hundreds of thousands of distinct CDR3 sequences listed, 20% are singletons. The sample consisted of blood. These receptors all stem from a man aged 40-55 years with Graves' ophthalmopathy.

The rearrangement joins TRBV4-2 to TRBJ2-1, with 12 bases that match TRBD1. With V trimmed by 3 bases and J by 9 bases, 6 bases remained unmatched. Germline CDR1 LGHNA, CDR2 YNFKEQ. The CDR3 has 15 amino acids. The CDR3 protein is CASSQVPGQGAEQFF. The CDR3 region has the DNA TGTGCCAGCAGCCAGGTCCCGGGACAGGGGGCTGAGCAGTTCTTC.

There are many counts of this clonotype. J is TRBJ2-4 and V is TRBV2; TRBD2 is a possible D gene (5 bases). The V gene lost 7 bases and the J gene lost 0 bases, with 13 bases spanning the gap. From germline, CDR1 is SNHLY and CDR2 FYNNEI. The CDR3 loop spans 15 amino acids. CDR3 sequence (DNA): TGTGCCAGCACGCTTCCGGAGGTAGCCAAAAACATTCAGTACTTC. Translated, it gives CASTLPEVAKNIQYF.

The chain links TRBV7-8 to TRBJ1-2; D uncertain. Germline CDR1 SGHVS, CDR2 FQNEAQ. V was pared by 1 base and J by 6 bases, with 9 bases between. The length of the CDR3 is 13 residues. CDR3 amino acids: CASSLGVFDGYTF. The CDR3 DNA reads as TGTGCCAGCAGCTTAGGGGTTTTCGATGGCTACACCTTC.

Many counts were recorded for this clonotype. V usage is TRBV5-1 and J usage is TRBJ2-3; D might be TRBD1 (7 bases). Trimming took 4 bases from V and 6 from J, leaving 15 bases between them. CDR3 length: 14 amino acids. Germline lookup yields CDR1 SGHRS and CDR2 YFSETQ. CDR3 bases: TGCGCCAGCAGCGAAGGGGGCCGGGGGGATACGCAGTATTTT. Encoded protein: CASSEGGRGDTQYF.

The DNA of the CDR3 is TGTGCCAGCAGCTTAGCGGTGGAGGGCGGCGAGCAGTACTTC. The encoded protein is CASSLAVEGGEQYF. The rearrangement uses TRBV7-6 and TRBJ2-7, with D tentatively TRBD2 (6 bases). Germline assignment: CDR1 SGHVS and CDR2 FNYEAQ. V lost 0 bases to trimming and J lost 6 bases, with 12 bases between them. CDR3 length equals 14 residues.

This chain joins TRBV6-1 and TRBJ2-1; 8 bases are shared with TRBD1. CDR3 length: 18 amino acids. J gave up 5 bases and V 2 bases, and 14 bases lay outside the gene matches. Germline assignment: CDR1 MNHNS and CDR2 SASEGT. The CDR3 nucleotides are TGTGCCAGCAGTGAATCTACGATGGGGGGACAGGTACACAATGAGCAGTTCTTC. The encoded protein is CASSESTMGGQVHNEQFF.

The table lists this clonotype with a few counts. V usage is TRBV19 and J usage is TRBJ1-2; D uncertain. Trimming cost V 2 bases and J 2 bases, with 12 bases left between them. This CDR3 is built from 15 residues. CDR1 and CDR2 from the germline V gene are LNHDA and SQIVND (reference sequence). The CDR3 spells CASSIIGRENYGYTF. The CDR3 DNA is TGTGCCAGTAGTATAATCGGGCGGGAGAACTATGGCTACACCTTC.

The CDR3 region is CASSRASSYNSPLHF. For the CDR3, the DNA is TGTGCCAGCAGTCGGGCAAGCTCCTATAATTCACCCCTCCACTTT. The V gene is TRBV2, the J gene TRBJ1-6; no firm D call. This CDR3 region has 15 residues. Trimming took 5 bases from V and 0 from J, leaving 8 bases between them. Germline V lookup: CDR1 SNHLY, CDR2 FYNNEI.

The chain employs TRBV11-2 and TRBJ1-2; 7 bases line up with TRBD1. V lost 5 bases to trimming and J lost 4 bases; unmatched junction nucleotides: 7. Looked up from germline, CDR1 is SGHAT and CDR2 is FQNNGV. This CDR3 has 14 amino acids. CDR3 DNA sequence: TGTGCCAGCAGCCACGGGACAGAACCCTATGGCTACACCTTC. Translating gives CASSHGTEPYGYTF.

This clonotype was seen repeatedly, ten times or more. This chain joins TRBV27 and TRBJ2-5, with D tentatively TRBD2 (5 bases). The CDR3 spans 14 residues. Trimming removed 3 bases from V and 5 bases from J, with 13 bases in between. Germline assignment: CDR1 MNHEY and CDR2 SMNVEV (reference sequence). The chain's CDR3 is CASSLRGIGETQYF. The CDR3 DNA reads as TGTGCCAGCAGTTTGCGAGGGATAGGGGAGACCCAGTACTTC.

The chain carries TRBV2 and TRBJ1-5; 7 positions match TRBD1. Germline-derived CDR1 and CDR2 are SNHLY and FYNNEI. J was trimmed by 1 base and V by 6 bases; bases with no gene match: 6. This CDR3 has 15 amino acids. The CDR3 region is CASSRDSRSNQPQHF. CDR3 nucleotide sequence: TGTGCCAGCAGCCGGGACAGTCGGAGCAATCAGCCCCAGCATTTT. The complete variable domain, with remaining parts taken from reference TRBV2 and TRBJ1-5, reads EPEVTQTPSHQVTQMGQEVILRCVPISNHLYFYWYRQILGQKVEFLVSFYNNEISEKSEIFDDQFSVERPDGSNFTLKIRSTKLEDSAMYFCASSRDSRSNQPQHFGDGTRLSIL.

This clonotype has more than one count but fewer than ten. J is TRBJ2-1 and V is TRBV5-1, with 9 bases that match TRBD2. The CDR3 consists of 17 residues. From germline, CDR1 is SGHRS and CDR2 YFSETQ. Trimming at V came to 1 base and at J to 5 bases, leaving 10 bases not matched to a gene. As DNA, the CDR3 is TGCGCCAGCAGCTTGCGAGGCGGGGGGGCAGCGAACAATGAGCAGTTCTTC. It encodes CASSLRGGGAANNEQFF.

V is TRBV28 and J is TRBJ2-5; no reliable D call. In germline, CDR1 is MDHEN, CDR2 SYDVKM. V was trimmed by 8 bases and J by 5 bases, leaving 15 bases between them. The CDR3 spans 13 residues. In nucleotides, the CDR3 is TGTGCCAGCGGTGTAGCTATCGAGGAGACCCAGTACTTC. The encoded protein is CASGVAIEETQYF.

This clonotype showed up many times. CDR3 coding DNA: TGTGCCTGGGCCACTCGGGTTAGGGATGAGCAGTTCTTC. Translating gives CAWATRVRDEQFF. V gene TRBV30 combines with J gene TRBJ2-1; D is unresolved. The V end was cut by 5 bases, the J end by 8 bases, with 16 bases between. CDR1 GTSNPN and CDR2 SVGIG come from the germline V gene (reference sequence). CDR3 length: 13 residues.

This clonotype occurred a few times. The V gene is TRBV5-1, the J gene TRBJ2-2; TRBD2 aligns across 9 bases. Germline V gives CDR1 SGHRS, CDR2 YFSETQ. CDR3 length: 16 amino acids. The J segment lost 6 bases and the V segment lost 4 bases, leaving 10 bases of the junction unmatched. The CDR3 region is CASSRQLGLAAGELFF. The CDR3 nucleotides read TGCGCCAGCAGCCGACAGCTGGGACTAGCCGCCGGGGAGCTGTTTTTT.

This clonotype has ten or more counts. This chain joins TRBV2 and TRBJ2-5; 9 nucleotides match TRBD2. CDR3 length equals 19 residues. Looked up from germline, CDR1 is SNHLY and CDR2 is FYNNEI. V trimming: 2 bases; J trimming: 2 bases; junction bases outside the gene matches: 15. CDR3: CASSERRPLGLAKQETQYF. CDR3 bases: TGTGCCAGCAGTGAACGGCGTCCACTGGGACTAGCCAAACAAGAGACCCAGTACTTC.

This clonotype was found once. This may be a read error: a much more frequent sequence differs by one nucleotide. The V and J genes are TRBV11-2 and TRBJ2-3; 12 bases are a match to TRBD2. J was trimmed by 4 bases and V by 6 bases; bases with no gene match: 11. CDR3 length equals 17 residues. Germline CDR1 is SGHAT and CDR2 is FQNNGV. In DNA, the CDR3 is TGTGCCAGCAGTCCGCTGACTAGCGGGAGCCCCGCAGATACGCAGTATTTT. As protein: CASSPLTSGSPADTQYF.

The chain is built from TRBV27 and TRBJ2-7, with TRBD2 matching 14 bases. Germline V gene lookup returns CDR1 MNHEY and CDR2 SMNVEV (reference sequence). Trimming at V came to 5 bases and at J to 2 bases, leaving 5 bases not matched to a gene. The CDR3 is 16 residues long. CDR3 DNA sequence: TGTGCCAGCAGTCCGGGACTAGCGGGGGAGACCTACGAGCAGTACTTC. This encodes CASSPGLAGETYEQYF.